This T cell receptor beta chain emerged from a study of T cell responses to AZD1222 COVID-19 vaccine. The data were produced by immunoSEQ multiplex PCR, yet TCRdb's version contains in-frame clones alone and is incomplete. The profile shows 70,000 to 80,000 clones, 86% of them singletons. Remarks on this clone: Its antigen is as yet unknown.

Germline V lookup: CDR1 MNHEY, CDR2 SVGEGT. The ends were cut back, 5 bases at V and 6 bases at J, with 11 bases in the middle. The CDR3 has 13 amino acids. Study-wide points: Baseline testing showed seropositivity in only six or seven AZD1222 recipients. Vaccine-related CD4 TCRs covered spike, predominating at 160-218 and 743-854. The donors showed a predominance of white British ancestry and of females, with possible underestimation of clonal diversity. Breadth and depth of Spike-specific TCRs rose after two AZD1222 doses.

The receptor's source is an adult in good health. The starting material was peripheral blood, obtained on day 0 of AZD1222 vaccination. The gene calls are TRBV6-2 or TRBV6-3 and TRBJ1-5; D unclear. The CDR3 spells CASSPRSFQPQHF. As DNA, the CDR3 is TGTGCCAGCAGTCCGAGGAGTTTTCAGCCCCAGCATTTT.